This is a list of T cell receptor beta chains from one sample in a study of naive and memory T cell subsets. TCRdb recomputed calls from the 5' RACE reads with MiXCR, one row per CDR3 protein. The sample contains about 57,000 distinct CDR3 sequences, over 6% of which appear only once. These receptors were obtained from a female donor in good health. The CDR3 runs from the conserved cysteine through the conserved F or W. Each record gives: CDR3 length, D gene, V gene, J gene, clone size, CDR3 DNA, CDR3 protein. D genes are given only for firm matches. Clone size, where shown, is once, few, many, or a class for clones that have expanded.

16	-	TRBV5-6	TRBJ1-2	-	TGTGCCGGGGGGGCCAGGGGACGATCGAGGCTCTATGGCGACACCTTC	CAGGARGRSRLYGDTF
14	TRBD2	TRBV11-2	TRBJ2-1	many	TGTGCCAGCAGTGGGACTAGCGGGGGCCGGGAGCAGTTCTTC	CASSGTSGGREQFF
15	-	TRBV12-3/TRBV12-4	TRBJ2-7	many	TGTGCCAGCAGTGTCTCCCGGTCCCGTGCTAACGAGCAGTACTTC	CASSVSRSRANEQYF
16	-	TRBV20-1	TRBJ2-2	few	TGCAGTGCTAGAGTGAATGGGGAGGCGAACACCGGGGAGCTGTTTTTT	CSARVNGEANTGELFF
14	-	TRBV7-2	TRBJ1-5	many	TGTGCCAGCAGCCCCTCGGACAGCGATCAGCCCCAGCATTTT	CASSPSDSDQPQHF
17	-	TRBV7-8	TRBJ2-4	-	TGTGCCAGCAGCCACCTTCGGGGGGCGGTTGCCAAAAACATTCAGTATTTC	CASSHLRGAVAKNIQYF
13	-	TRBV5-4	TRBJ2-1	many	TGTGCCAGCAGCCGAGGAAGGGACAATGAGCAGTTCTTC	CASSRGRDNEQFF
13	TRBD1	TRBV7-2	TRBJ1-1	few	TGTGCCAGCAGCCTTACCGGGACAGGGGTCGCTTTCTTT	CASSLTGTGVAFF
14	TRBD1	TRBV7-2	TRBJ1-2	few	TGTGCCAGCACCCCACCGGGACAGAACTATGGCTACACCTTC	CASTPPGQNYGYTF
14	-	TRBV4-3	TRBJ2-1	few	TGCGCCAGCAGCCAAGTGGCGCAGCTGGATGAGCAGTTCTTC	CASSQVAQLDEQFF
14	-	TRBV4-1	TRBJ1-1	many	TGCGCCAGCAGCCAAGAAGCATTGAACACTGAAGCTTTCTTT	CASSQEALNTEAFF
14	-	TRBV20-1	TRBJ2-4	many	TGCAGTGCTAGTCTACGGTTAGGCAAAAACATTCAGTACTTC	CSASLRLGKNIQYF
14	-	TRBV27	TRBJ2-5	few	TGTGCCAGCAGTTATGGGAGTCGGGGGGAGACCCAGTACTTC	CASSYGSRGETQYF
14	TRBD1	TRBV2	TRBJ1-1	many	TGTGCCAGCAGGCTTGGGACAGGGGACACTGAAGCTTTCTTT	CASRLGTGDTEAFF
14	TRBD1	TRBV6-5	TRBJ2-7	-	TGTGCCAGCAGAGATACAGGGGGCCTATCCAAGCAGTACTTC	CASRDTGGLSKQYF
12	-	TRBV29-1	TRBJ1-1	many	TGCAGCGTCGACGGCGGGTCCACTGAAGCTTTCTTT	CSVDGGSTEAFF
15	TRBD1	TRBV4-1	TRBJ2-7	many	TGCGCCAGCAGCCACGGGAGTCAGGGGGCGGTCGAGCAGTACTTC	CASSHGSQGAVEQYF
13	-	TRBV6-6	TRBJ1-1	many	TGTGCCAGCAGTTACTCGGAGGGCACTGAAGCTTTCTTT	CASSYSEGTEAFF
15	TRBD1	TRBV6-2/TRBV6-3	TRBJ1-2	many	TGTGCCAGCAGCCAGACAGGGGGAATCTTCTATGGCTACACCTTC	CASSQTGGIFYGYTF
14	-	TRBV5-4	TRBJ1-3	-	TGTGCCAGCAGCTTGGGGCAATCGGGAAACACCATATATTTT	CASSLGQSGNTIYF
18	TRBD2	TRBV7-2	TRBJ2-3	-	TGTGCCAGCAGCTTAATCCGACTAGCGGGGGCCGACACAGATACGCAGTATTTT	CASSLIRLAGADTDTQYF
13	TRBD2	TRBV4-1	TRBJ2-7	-	TGCGCCAGCAGCCAACAACTAGCGGAAGAGCGGTACTTC	CASSQQLAEERYF
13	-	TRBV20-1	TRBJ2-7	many	TGCAGTGCTAGGGGAACCGGGCCCTACGAGCAGTACTTC	CSARGTGPYEQYF
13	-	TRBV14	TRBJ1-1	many	TGTGCCAGCAGCCAACAGTACTACACTGAAGCTTTCTTT	CASSQQYYTEAFF
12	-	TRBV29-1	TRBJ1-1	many	TGCAGCGTTAATGCACGGGGACTGGAAGCTTTCTTT	CSVNARGLEAFF
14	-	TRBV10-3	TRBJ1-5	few	TGTGCCATCAGTGAAGGTTTAAGTAATCAGCCCCAGCATTTT	CAISEGLSNQPQHF
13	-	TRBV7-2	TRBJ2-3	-	TGTGCCAGCAGCTTAGTTCGGGCAGATACGCAGTATTTT	CASSLVRADTQYF